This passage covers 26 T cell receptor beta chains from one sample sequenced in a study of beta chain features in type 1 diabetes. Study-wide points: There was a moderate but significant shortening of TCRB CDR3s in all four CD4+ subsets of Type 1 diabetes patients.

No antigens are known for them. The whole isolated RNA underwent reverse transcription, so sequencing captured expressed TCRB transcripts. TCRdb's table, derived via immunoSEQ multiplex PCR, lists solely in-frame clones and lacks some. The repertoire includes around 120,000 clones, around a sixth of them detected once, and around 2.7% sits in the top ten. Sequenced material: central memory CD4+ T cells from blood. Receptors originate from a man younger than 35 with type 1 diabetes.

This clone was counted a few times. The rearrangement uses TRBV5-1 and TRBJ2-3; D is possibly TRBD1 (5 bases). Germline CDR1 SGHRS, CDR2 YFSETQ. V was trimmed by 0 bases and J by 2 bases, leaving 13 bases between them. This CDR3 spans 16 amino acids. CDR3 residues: CASSLVAGINTDTQYF. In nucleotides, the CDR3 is TGCGCCAGCAGCTTGGTAGCAGGGATAAACACAGATACGCAGTATTTT.

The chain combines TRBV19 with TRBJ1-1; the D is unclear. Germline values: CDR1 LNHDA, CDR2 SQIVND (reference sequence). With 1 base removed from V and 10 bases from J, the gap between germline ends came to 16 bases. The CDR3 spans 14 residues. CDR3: CASSIVRLSFGAFF. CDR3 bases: TGTGCCAGTAGTATAGTCCGGCTGTCTTTCGGAGCTTTCTTT. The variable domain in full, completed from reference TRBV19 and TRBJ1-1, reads DGGITQSPKYLFRKEGQNVTLSCEQNLNHDAMYWYRQDPGQGLRLIYYSQIVNDFQKGDIAEGYSVSREKKESFPLTVTSAQKNPTAFYLCASSIVRLSFGAFFGQGTRLTVV.

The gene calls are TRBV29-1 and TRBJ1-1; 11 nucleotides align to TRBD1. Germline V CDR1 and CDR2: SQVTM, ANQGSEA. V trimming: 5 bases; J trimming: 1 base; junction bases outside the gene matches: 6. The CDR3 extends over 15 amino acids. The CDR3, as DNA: TGCAGCGTTTTTGGACAGGGGGCGGGGAACACTGAAGCTTTCTTT. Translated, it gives CSVFGQGAGNTEAFF.

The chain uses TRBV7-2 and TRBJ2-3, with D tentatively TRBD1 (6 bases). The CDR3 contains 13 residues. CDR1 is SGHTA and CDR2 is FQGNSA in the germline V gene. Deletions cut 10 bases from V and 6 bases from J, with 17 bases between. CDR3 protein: CATRGDYADTQYF. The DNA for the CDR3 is TGTGCCACCAGGGGAGACTACGCGGATACGCAGTATTTT. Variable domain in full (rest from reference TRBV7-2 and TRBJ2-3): GAGVSQSPSNKVTEKGKDVELRCDPISGHTALYWYRQSLGQGLEFLIYFQGNSAPDKSGLPSDRFSAERTGGSVSTLTIQRTQQEDSAVYLCATRGDYADTQYFGPGTRLTVL.

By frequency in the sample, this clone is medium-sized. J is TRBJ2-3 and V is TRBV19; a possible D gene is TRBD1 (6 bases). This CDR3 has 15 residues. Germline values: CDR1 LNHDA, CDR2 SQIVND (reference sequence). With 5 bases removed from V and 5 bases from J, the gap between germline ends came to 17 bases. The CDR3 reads CASSDGTSGEDTQYF. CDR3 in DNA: TGTGCCAGTAGTGACGGGACCTCAGGGGAAGATACGCAGTATTTT.

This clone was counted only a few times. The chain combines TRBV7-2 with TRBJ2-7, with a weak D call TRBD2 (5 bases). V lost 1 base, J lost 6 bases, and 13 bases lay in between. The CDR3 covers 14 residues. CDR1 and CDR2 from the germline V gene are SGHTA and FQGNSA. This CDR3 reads CASSLESSPSEQYF. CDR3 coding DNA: TGTGCCAGCAGCTTAGAATCTAGCCCCTCCGAGCAGTACTTC.

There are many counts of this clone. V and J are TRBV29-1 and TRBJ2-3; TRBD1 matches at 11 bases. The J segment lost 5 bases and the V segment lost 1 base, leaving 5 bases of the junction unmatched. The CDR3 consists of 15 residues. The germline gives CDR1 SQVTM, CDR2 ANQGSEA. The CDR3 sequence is CSVEGDRGWVDTQYF. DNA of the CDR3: TGCAGCGTTGAAGGGGACAGGGGGTGGGTAGATACGCAGTATTTT.

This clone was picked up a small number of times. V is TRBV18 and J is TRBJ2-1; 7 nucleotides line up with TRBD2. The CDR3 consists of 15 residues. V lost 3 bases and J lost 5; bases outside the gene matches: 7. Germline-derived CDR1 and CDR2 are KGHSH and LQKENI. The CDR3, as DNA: TGTGCCAGCTCACCCGGGACTAATATCGACAATGAGCAGTTCTTC. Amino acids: CASSPGTNIDNEQFF.

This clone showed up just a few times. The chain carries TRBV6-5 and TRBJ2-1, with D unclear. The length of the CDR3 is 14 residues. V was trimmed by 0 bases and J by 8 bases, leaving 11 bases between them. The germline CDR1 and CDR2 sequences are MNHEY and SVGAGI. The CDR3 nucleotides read TGTGCCAGCAGTTACTCGGGCCGTTCGGATGAGCAGTTCTTC. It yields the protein CASSYSGRSDEQFF.

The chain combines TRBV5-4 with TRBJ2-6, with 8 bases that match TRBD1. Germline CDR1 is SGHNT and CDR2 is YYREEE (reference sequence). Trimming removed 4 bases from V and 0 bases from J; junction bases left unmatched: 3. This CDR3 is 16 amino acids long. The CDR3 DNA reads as TGTGCCAGCAGCGGCGGACAGGGCTCTGGGGCCAACGTCCTGACTTTC. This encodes CASSGGQGSGANVLTF.

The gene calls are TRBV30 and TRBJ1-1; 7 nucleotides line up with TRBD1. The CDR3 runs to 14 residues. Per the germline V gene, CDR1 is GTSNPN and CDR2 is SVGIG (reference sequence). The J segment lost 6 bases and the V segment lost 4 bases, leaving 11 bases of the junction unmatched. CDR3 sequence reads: CAWMRSSGGAEAFF. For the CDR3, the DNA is TGTGCCTGGATGAGGTCTTCAGGGGGAGCTGAAGCTTTCTTT.

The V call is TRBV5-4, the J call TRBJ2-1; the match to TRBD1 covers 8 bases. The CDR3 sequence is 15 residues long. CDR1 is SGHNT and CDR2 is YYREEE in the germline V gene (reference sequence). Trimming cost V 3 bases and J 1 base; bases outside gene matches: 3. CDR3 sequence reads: CASSSGQGSYNEQFF. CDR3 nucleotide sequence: TGTGCCAGCAGCTCCGGACAGGGATCCTACAATGAGCAGTTCTTC. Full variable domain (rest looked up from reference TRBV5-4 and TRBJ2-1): ETGVTQSPTHLIKTRGQQVTLRCSSQSGHNTVSWYQQALGQGPQFIFQYYREEENGRGNFPPRFSGLQFPNYSSELNVNALELDDSALYLCASSSGQGSYNEQFFGPGTRLTVL.

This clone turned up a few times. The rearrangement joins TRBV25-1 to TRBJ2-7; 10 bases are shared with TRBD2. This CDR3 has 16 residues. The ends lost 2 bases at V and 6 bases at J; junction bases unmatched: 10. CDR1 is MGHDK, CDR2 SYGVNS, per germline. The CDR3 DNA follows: TGTGCCAGCAGTGAACCTAGCGGGAGAATGTCGTCCGAGCAGTACTTC. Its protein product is CASSEPSGRMSSEQYF.

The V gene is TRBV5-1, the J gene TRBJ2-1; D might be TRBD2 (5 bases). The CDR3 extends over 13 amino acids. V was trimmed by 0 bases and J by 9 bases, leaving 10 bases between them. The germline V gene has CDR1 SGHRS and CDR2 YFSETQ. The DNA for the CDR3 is TGCGCCAGCAGCTTGGCCATAGGAGGTGAGCAGTTCTTC. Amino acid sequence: CASSLAIGGEQFF.

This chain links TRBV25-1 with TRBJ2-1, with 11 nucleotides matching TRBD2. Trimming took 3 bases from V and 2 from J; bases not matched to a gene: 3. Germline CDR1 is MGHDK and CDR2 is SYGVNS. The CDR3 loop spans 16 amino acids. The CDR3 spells CASSDLSGRAYNEQFF. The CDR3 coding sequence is TGTGCCAGCAGTGACCTTAGCGGGAGGGCCTACAATGAGCAGTTCTTC.

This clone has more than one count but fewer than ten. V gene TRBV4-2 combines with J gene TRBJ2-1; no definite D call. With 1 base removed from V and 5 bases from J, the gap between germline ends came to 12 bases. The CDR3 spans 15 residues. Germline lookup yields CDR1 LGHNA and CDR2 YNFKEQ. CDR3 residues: CASSQVAHSDNEQFF. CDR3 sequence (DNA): TGTGCCAGCAGCCAAGTGGCCCATTCGGACAATGAGCAGTTCTTC.

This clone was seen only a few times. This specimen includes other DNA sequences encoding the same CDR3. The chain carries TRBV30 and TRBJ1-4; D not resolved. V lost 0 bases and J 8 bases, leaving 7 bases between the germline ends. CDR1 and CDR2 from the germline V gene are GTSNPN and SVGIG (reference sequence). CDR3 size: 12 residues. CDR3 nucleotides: TGTGCCTGGAGTGTTAATGGGGAAAAACTGTTTTTT. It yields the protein CAWSVNGEKLFF. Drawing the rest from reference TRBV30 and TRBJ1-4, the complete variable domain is SQTIHQWPATLVQPVGSPLSLECTVEGTSNPNLYWYRQAAGRGLQLLFYSVGIGQISSEVPQNLSASRPQDRQFILSSKKLLLSDSGFYLCAWSVNGEKLFFGSGTQLSVL.

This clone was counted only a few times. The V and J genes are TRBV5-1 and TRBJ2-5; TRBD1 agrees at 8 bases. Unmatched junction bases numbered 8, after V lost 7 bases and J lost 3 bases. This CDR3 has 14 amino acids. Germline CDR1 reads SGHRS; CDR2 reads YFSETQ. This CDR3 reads CASAGTGREETQYF. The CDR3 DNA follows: TGCGCCAGCGCCGGGACAGGAAGGGAAGAGACCCAGTACTTC.

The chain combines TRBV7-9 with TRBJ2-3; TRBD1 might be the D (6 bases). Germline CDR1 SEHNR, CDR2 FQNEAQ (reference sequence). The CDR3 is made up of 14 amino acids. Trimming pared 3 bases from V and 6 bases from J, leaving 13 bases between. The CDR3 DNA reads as TGTGCCAGCAGCTTTGGACAGATTCCGGATACGCAGTATTTT. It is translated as CASSFGQIPDTQYF.

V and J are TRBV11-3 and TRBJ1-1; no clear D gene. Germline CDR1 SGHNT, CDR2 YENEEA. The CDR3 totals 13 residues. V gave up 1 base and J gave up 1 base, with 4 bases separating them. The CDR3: CASSLASNTEAFF. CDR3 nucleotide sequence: TGTGCCAGCAGCTTAGCCTCGAACACTGAAGCTTTCTTT.

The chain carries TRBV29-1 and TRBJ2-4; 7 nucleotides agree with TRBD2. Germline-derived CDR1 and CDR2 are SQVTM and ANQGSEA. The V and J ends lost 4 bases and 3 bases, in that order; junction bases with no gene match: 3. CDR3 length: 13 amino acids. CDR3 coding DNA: TGCAGCGTTGCATGGGGGGGCAAAAACATTCAGTACTTC. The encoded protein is CSVAWGGKNIQYF.

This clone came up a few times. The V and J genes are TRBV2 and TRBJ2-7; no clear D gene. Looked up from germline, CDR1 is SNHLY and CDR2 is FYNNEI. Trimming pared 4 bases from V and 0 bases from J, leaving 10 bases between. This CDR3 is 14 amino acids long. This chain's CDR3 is CASSAELHSYEQYF. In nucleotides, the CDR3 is TGTGCCAGCAGTGCGGAGCTTCACTCCTACGAGCAGTACTTC.

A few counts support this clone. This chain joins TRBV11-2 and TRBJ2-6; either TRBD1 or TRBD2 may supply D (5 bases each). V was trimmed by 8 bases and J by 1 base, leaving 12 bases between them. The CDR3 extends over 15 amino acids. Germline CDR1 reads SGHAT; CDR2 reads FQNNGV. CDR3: CASHVGGSGANVLTF. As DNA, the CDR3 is TGTGCCAGCCACGTTGGGGGATCTGGGGCCAACGTCCTGACTTTC.

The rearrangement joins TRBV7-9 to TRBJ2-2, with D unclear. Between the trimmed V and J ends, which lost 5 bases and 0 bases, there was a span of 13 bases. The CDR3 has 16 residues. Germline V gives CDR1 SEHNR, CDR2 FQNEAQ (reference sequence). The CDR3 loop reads CASSPYGPANTGELFF. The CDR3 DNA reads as TGTGCCAGCAGCCCCTACGGGCCCGCGAACACCGGGGAGCTGTTTTTT. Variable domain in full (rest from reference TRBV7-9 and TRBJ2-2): DTGVSQNPRHKITKRGQNVTFRCDPISEHNRLYWYRQTLGQGPEFLTYFQNEAQLEKSRLLSDRFSAERPKGSFSTLEIQRTEQGDSAMYLCASSPYGPANTGELFFGEGSRLTVL.

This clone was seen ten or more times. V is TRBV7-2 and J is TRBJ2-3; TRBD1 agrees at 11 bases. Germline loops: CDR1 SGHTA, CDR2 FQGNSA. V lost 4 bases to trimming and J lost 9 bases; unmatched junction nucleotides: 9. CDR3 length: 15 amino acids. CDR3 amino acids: CASSSGQGDGGTQYF. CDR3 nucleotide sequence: TGTGCCAGCAGCTCGGGACAGGGGGACGGAGGGACGCAGTATTTT.

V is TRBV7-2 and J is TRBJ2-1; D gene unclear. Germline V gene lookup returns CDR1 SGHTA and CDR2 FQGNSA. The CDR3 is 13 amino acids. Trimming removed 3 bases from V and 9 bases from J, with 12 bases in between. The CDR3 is CASSFSSVGEQFF. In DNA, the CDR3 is TGTGCCAGCAGCTTTTCTAGTGTTGGTGAGCAGTTCTTC.